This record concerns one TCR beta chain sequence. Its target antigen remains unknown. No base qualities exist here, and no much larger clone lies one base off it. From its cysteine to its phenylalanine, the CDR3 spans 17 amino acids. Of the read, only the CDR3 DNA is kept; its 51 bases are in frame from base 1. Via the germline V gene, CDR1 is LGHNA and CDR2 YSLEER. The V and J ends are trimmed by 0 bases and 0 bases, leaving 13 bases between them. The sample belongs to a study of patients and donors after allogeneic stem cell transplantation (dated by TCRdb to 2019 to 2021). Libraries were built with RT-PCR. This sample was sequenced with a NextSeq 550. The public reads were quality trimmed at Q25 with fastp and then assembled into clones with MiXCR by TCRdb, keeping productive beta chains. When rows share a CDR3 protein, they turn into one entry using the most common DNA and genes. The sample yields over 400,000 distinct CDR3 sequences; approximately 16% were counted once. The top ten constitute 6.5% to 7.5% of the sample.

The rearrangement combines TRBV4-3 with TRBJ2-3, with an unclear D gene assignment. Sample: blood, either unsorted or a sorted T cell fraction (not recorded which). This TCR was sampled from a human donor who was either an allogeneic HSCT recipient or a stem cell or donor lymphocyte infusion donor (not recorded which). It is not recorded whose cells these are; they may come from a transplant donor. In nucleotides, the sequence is TGCGCCAGCAGCCAAGAGGGCGGCGGACCGAGCACAGATACGCAGTATTTT. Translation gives CASSQEGGGPSTDTQYF.